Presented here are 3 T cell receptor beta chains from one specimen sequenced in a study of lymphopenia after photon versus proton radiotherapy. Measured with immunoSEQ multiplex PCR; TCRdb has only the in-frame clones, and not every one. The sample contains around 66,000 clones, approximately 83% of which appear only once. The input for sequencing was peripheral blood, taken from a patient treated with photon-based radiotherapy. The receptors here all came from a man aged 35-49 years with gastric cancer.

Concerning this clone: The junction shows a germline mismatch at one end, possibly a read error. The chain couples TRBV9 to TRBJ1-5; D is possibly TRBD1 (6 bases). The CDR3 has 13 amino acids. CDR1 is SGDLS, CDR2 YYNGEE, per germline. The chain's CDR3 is CAGSAGGNQPQHF. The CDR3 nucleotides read TGTGCCGGCAGCGCAGGGGGCAATCAGCCCCAGCATTTT.

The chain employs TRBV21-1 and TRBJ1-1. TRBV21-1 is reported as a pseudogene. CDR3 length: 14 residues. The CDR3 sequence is CASIVDGLNTEAFF. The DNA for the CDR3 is TGTGCCAGCATCGTGGACGGTTTGAACACTGAAGCTTTCTTT.

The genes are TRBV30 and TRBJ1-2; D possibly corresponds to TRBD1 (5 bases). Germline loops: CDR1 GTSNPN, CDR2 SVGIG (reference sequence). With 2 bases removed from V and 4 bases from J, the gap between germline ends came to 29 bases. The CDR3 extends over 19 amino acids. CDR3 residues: CAWSTPPGTKGLDSYGYTF. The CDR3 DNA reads TGTGCCTGGAGTACGCCCCCCGGGACTAAGGGGCTTGATAGCTATGGCTACACCTTC.